Each of the 5 T cell receptor beta chains below was sequenced from the same sample in a study of blood T cell repertoires in COVID-19. Sequencing used immunoSEQ multiplex PCR; TCRdb keeps in-frame clones, though not all of them. The table shows about 340,000 clones, with about 90% occurring only once. The sequenced material came from peripheral blood. All receptors derive from a woman aged 70-85 years with COVID-19, enrolled during active disease.

The gene calls are TRBV7-9 and TRBJ2-5, with D possibly matching TRBD1 (6 bases). The germline V and J ends were trimmed by 5 bases and 4 bases, with 17 bases remaining between them. Germline V gene data show CDR1 as SEHNR and CDR2 as FQNEAQ (reference sequence). The CDR3 is 15 residues long. CDR3 in DNA: TGTGCCAGCAGCAACGGGGTCCAGGGGAGAGAGACCCAGTACTTC. It is translated as CASSNGVQGRETQYF. The complete variable domain, with remaining parts taken from reference TRBV7-9 and TRBJ2-5, reads DTGVSQNPRHKITKRGQNVTFRCDPISEHNRLYWYRQTLGQGPEFLTYFQNEAQLEKSRLLSDRFSAERPKGSFSTLEIQRTEQGDSAMYLCASSNGVQGRETQYFGPGTRLLVL.

This clone has just one count. V is TRBV27 and J is TRBJ1-1; D remains ambiguous. The CDR3 runs 12 residues. The ends were cut back, 3 bases at V and 6 bases at J, with 8 bases in the middle. The V gene's germline CDR1 is MNHEY and CDR2 SMNVEV (reference sequence). The CDR3 region has the DNA TGTGCCAGCAGTTTCCTCGGGGCTGAAGCTTTCTTT. This gives the protein CASSFLGAEAFF.

The chain combines TRBV29-1 with TRBJ1-2; the match to TRBD1 covers 8 bases. CDR1 and CDR2 (germline): SQVTM, ANQGSEA. CDR3 size: 14 residues. The trim removed 5 bases at V and 4 bases at J, leaving 9 bases unmatched. The CDR3 sequence: CSVTGTGNGYGYTF. The CDR3 DNA reads as TGCAGCGTTACCGGGACAGGTAATGGCTATGGCTACACCTTC.

V and J are TRBV12-5 and TRBJ2-2; TRBD1 matches 7 bases. The ends lost 2 bases at V and 3 bases at J; junction bases unmatched: 9. The CDR3 is 17 amino acids. CDR1 LGHNT and CDR2 FRNRAP come from the germline V gene. The CDR3 protein is CASGLPLQGPYTGELFF. The CDR3 nucleotides read TGTGCTAGTGGTTTGCCTCTACAGGGGCCTTACACCGGGGAGCTGTTTTTT.

This clone was seen more than once but under ten times. The J gene is TRBJ1-6, the V gene TRBV18; possibly TRBD1 for D (5 bases). Germline V CDR1 and CDR2: KGHSH, LQKENI. V lost 5 bases to trimming and J lost 10 bases, with 21 bases between them. The CDR3 runs to 16 residues. The chain's CDR3 is CASSKEMGGVGSPLHF. In DNA, the CDR3 is TGTGCCAGCTCAAAGGAGATGGGAGGGGTAGGATCACCCCTCCACTTT.